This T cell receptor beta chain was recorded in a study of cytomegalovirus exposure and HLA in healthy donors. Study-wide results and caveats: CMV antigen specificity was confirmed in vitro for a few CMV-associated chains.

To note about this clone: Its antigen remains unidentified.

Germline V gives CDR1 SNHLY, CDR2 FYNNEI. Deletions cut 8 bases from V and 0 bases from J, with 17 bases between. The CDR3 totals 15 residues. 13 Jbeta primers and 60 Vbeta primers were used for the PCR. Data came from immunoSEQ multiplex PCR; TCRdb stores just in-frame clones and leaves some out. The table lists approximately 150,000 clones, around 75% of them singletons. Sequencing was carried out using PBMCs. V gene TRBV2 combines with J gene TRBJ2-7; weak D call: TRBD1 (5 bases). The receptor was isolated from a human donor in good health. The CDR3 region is CASLMRQLSSYEQYF. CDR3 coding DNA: TGTGCCAGCTTAATGAGACAGTTGAGCTCCTACGAGCAGTACTTC.